This paragraph reports one TCR beta chain. It is likely a read error, because the conserved phenylalanine at the end of the CDR3 is missing. The source of the sample is a study of cytomegalovirus exposure and HLA in healthy donors. The PCR employed 60 Vbeta primers together with 13 Jbeta primers. Method: immunoSEQ multiplex PCR; TCRdb's copy keeps in-frame clones and lacks some. This table lists 190,000 or so clones. CDR1 is SEHNR and CDR2 is FQNEAQ in the germline V gene (reference sequence). Trimming shortened V by 3 bases and J by 7 bases, and 12 bases separated the two germline ends. CDR3 length: 13 residues.

The chain links TRBV7-9 to TRBJ1-2; D is perhaps TRBD1 (5 bases). The sequencing sample was made of PBMCs. The TCR originated in a boy aged 5-17 years in good health and CMV-seronegative. This CDR3 is CASSLSGWSGYTS. The CDR3 DNA sequence: TGTGCCAGCAGCTTGTCAGGGTGGTCTGGCTACACCTCC.